The clone carrying this T cell receptor (beta chain) has more than one count but fewer than ten. Its antigen is currently unknown. The authors reverse transcribed all of the isolated RNA, so sequencing captured expressed TCRB transcripts. It was found that naive, central memory and regulatory T cell samples averaged approximately 3.5 million reads. TCRdb's copy holds only in-frame clones and misses some; the assay was immunoSEQ multiplex PCR. The sample shows 900,000 or so clones, 15% to 20% of them seen only once. This entry comes from a study of beta chain features in type 1 diabetes. General study points: VDJ junctions from patients with type 1 diabetes contained fewer insertions and more deletions.

V lost 2 bases to trimming and J lost 4 bases; unmatched junction nucleotides: 5. In germline, CDR1 is MNHNY, CDR2 SVGAGI (reference sequence). The CDR3 is made up of 14 amino acids. Input material: naive CD4+ T cells from blood. The chain is built from TRBV6-6 and TRBJ2-7, with TRBD1 matching 7 bases. The TCR sequence derives from a woman between 18 and 29 years old in good health. This CDR3 is CASSYQRGLYEQYF. CDR3 nucleotide sequence: TGTGCCAGCAGTTACCAAAGGGGGCTTTACGAGCAGTACTTC.